One and the same sample provided the 22 T cell receptor beta chains below, sequenced in a study of blood T cells in healthy people across ages. For the second PCR, which ran for about 6 to 11 cycles, a sample-barcoded 5' primer and a J-beta primer mix were used. MiXCR, run by TCRdb on the 5' RACE reads, gives a single entry per CDR3 protein. The data hold around 940,000 distinct CDR3 sequences, with 51% observed a single time. Sequences were obtained from blood. These receptors were obtained from a woman aged 55-70 years in good health.

The genes are TRBV7-6 and TRBJ2-3, with TRBD2 identical over 11 bases. The germline CDR1 and CDR2 sequences are SGHVS and FNYEAQ. CDR3 length equals 15 residues. V was pared by 7 bases and J by 5 bases, with 8 bases of the junction left unmatched. For the CDR3, the DNA is TGTGCCAGCAAAGGGACTAGCGGAGGGAAAGATACGCAGTATTTT. It translates to CASKGTSGGKDTQYF.

This clonotype was counted only a few times. The genes are TRBV28 and TRBJ1-5; D is unclear. V was clipped by 6 bases and J by 3 bases, with 21 bases between them. Germline CDR1 and CDR2: MDHEN and SYDVKM. There are 17 residues in the CDR3. This chain's CDR3 is CASRRPGRSGNNQPQHF. CDR3 nucleotide sequence: TGTGCCAGCAGACGTCCGGGGAGATCGGGTAACAATCAGCCCCAGCATTTT.

This chain links TRBV29-1 with TRBJ1-3, with D uncertain. This CDR3 has 13 residues. Germline CDR1 SQVTM, CDR2 ANQGSEA. V was shortened by 6 bases and J by 0 bases, with 9 bases between the two germline ends. In nucleotides, the CDR3 is TGCAGCGTGGGAACTACCTCTGGAAACACCATATATTTT. It is translated as CSVGTTSGNTIYF.

The V and J genes are TRBV20-1 and TRBJ1-6; 8 bases agree with TRBD1. The CDR3 is made up of 14 amino acids. Trimming removed 0 bases from V and 9 bases from J; junction bases left unmatched: 4. Germline V gene sequence: CDR1 DFQATT, CDR2 SNEGSKA (reference sequence). CDR3 region: CSARDQGASSPLHF. The CDR3 coding sequence is TGCAGTGCTAGAGATCAGGGGGCGAGTTCACCCCTCCACTTT.

This clonotype appeared many times. The chain employs TRBV28 and TRBJ2-7; 10 nucleotides align to TRBD1. Looked up from germline, CDR1 is MDHEN and CDR2 is SYDVKM. The ends lost 0 bases at V and 3 bases at J; junction bases unmatched: 2. The CDR3 is 15 amino acids. CDR3 sequence (DNA): TGTGCCAGCAGTTTATGGGGGACAGGGGACTACGAGCAGTACTTC. Translated, it gives CASSLWGTGDYEQYF.

This clonotype was observed a few times. V gene TRBV5-1 combines with J gene TRBJ2-7, with D maybe TRBD1 (6 bases). V was cut by 0 bases and J by 6 bases, with 19 bases left in between. The CDR3 extends over 16 amino acids. Germline V gene lookup returns CDR1 SGHRS and CDR2 YFSETQ. The CDR3 DNA is TGCGCCAGCAGCTTGGGTGGACAGAGAGTTGTTTCCGAGCAGTACTTC. It encodes CASSLGGQRVVSEQYF. Drawing the rest from reference TRBV5-1 and TRBJ2-7, the complete variable domain is KAGVTQTPRYLIKTRGQQVTLSCSPISGHRSVSWYQQTPGQGLQFLFEYFSETQRNKGNFPGRFSGRQFSNSRSEMNVSTLELGDSALYLCASSLGGQRVVSEQYFGPGTRLTVT.

This clonotype was recorded a few times. The genes are TRBV6-2 or TRBV6-3 and TRBJ2-4, with TRBD2 identical over 7 bases. Judging by the DNA end, TRBJ2-7 fits better; the J call may be wrong. From germline, CDR1 is MNHEY and CDR2 SVGEGT. The CDR3 totals 14 residues. For the CDR3, the DNA is TGTGCCAGCCGTCCGATCCGGGACTACCACGAGCAGTACTTC. Translated, it gives CASRPIRDYHEQYF.

The chain carries TRBV10-3 and TRBJ1-1; maybe TRBD1 (5 bases). Per germline, CDR1 ENHRY and CDR2 SYGVKD. V lost 2 bases and J lost 4, with 11 bases in between. The CDR3 spans 14 residues. CDR3 nucleotide sequence: TGTGCCATCAGTGAGCGGGAGGGGTTCACTGAAGCTTTCTTT. This codes for CAISEREGFTEAFF.

The chain links TRBV29-1 to TRBJ2-4, with 11 bases matching TRBD2. The J call is doubtful: the DNA matches TRBJ2-7 better. The CDR3 loop spans 12 amino acids. Germline V CDR1 and CDR2: SQVTM, ANQGSEA. The CDR3 DNA sequence: TGCAGCGGAGGGGGACTAGCGGACGAGCAGTACTTC. It specifies CSGGGLADEQYF.

As regards this clonotype: At one boundary the junction diverges from the germline segment, which might be a read error. The chain employs TRBV4-1 and TRBJ1-6; D is ambiguous. The CDR3 totals 19 residues. The germline V gene encodes CDR1 MGHRA and CDR2 YSYEKL. The CDR3 DNA reads as TGCGCCAGCAGCCAAGGAAGGGCATATGGACCGATTAATAATTCACTCCTCCACTTT. It is translated as CASSQGRAYGPINNSLLHF.

This rearrangement joins TRBV6-2 or TRBV6-3 to TRBJ2-3; D is ambiguous. The CDR3 extends over 13 amino acids. CDR1 and CDR2 (germline): MNHEY, SVGEGT. V was clipped by 4 bases and J by 2 bases, with 7 bases between them. CDR3 DNA sequence: TGTGCCAGCAGTTGGCGTTCCACAGATACGCAGTATTTT. This gives the protein CASSWRSTDTQYF.

The CDR3 loop is CASSALGQGPNNEQFF. In nucleotides, the CDR3 is TGTGCCAGCAGTGCCTTAGGACAGGGGCCGAACAATGAGCAGTTCTTC. The chain links TRBV6-1 to TRBJ2-1, with 9 bases matching TRBD1. V gave up 4 bases and J gave up 5 bases; unmatched junction bases: 9. Germline V lookup: CDR1 MNHNS, CDR2 SASEGT. The CDR3 length is 16 residues.

This clonotype was observed a handful of times. The chain has TRBV6-2 or TRBV6-3 and TRBJ2-7; 8 bases align to TRBD1. Germline V gene data show CDR1 as MNHEY and CDR2 as SVGEGT. The CDR3 has 15 residues. With V trimmed by 7 bases and J by 2 bases, 10 bases remained unmatched. CDR3 nucleotides: TGTGCCAGCATGAACTATGGGACAGGAGCCTACGAGCAGTACTTC. Protein sequence: CASMNYGTGAYEQYF.

This clonotype came up a few times. V usage is TRBV20-1 and J usage is TRBJ2-7; tentatively, D is TRBD2 (5 bases). The CDR3 sequence is 12 residues long. Germline CDR1 and CDR2: DFQATT and SNEGSKA (reference sequence). Trimming removed 3 bases from V and 7 bases from J, with 13 bases in between. For the CDR3, the DNA is TGCAGTGCTAGTCTAGCCCTGGGAGAGCAGTACTTC. Translated: CSASLALGEQYF.

This clonotype was counted between two and nine times. The chain uses TRBV12-3 or TRBV12-4 and TRBJ2-3; D perhaps matches TRBD2 (6 bases). V lost 1 base and J 8 bases, leaving 19 bases between the germline ends. This CDR3 region has 16 residues. In DNA form, the CDR3 reads TGTGCCAGCAGTTTAGGCAGGGACTTGTCTTTGGTTACGCAGTATTTT. Its translation: CASSLGRDLSLVTQYF.

This chain joins TRBV6-5 and TRBJ2-7; TRBD1 matches 9 bases. The J segment lost 3 bases and the V segment lost 5 bases, leaving 8 bases of the junction unmatched. Germline loops: CDR1 MNHEY, CDR2 SVGAGI. The CDR3 extends over 15 amino acids. The CDR3 loop reads CASSLRTGEIYEQYF. DNA of the CDR3: TGTGCCAGCAGTCTCCGGACAGGGGAAATCTACGAGCAGTACTTC.

In this sample, this clonotype turned up a few times. The gene calls are TRBV2 and TRBJ1-4; 7 bases align to TRBD1. CDR3 length equals 15 residues. CDR1 is SNHLY, CDR2 FYNNEI, per germline. V trimming: 6 bases; J trimming: 5 bases; junction bases outside the gene matches: 9. DNA for the CDR3: TGTGCCAGCAGGGGACAGCACGGAAAAAATGAAAAACTGTTTTTT. This gives the protein CASRGQHGKNEKLFF.

This clonotype was observed a few times. This chain uses TRBV20-1 with TRBJ2-7; D is uncertain. From germline, CDR1 is DFQATT and CDR2 SNEGSKA (reference sequence). The CDR3 runs to 13 residues. The V and J ends lost 4 bases and 0 bases respectively, with 10 bases between them. CDR3 coding DNA: TGCAGTGCTACTGACACGAACTCCTACGAGCAGTACTTC. It yields the protein CSATDTNSYEQYF.

This clonotype was detected only a few times. The chain links TRBV5-1 to TRBJ2-1, with a tentative D call TRBD2 (5 bases). The CDR3 covers 14 residues. Trimming removed 5 bases at V and 3 bases at J, with 12 bases between. Germline V gene lookup returns CDR1 SGHRS and CDR2 YFSETQ. This CDR3 is CASRPEGRYNEQFF. CDR3 coding DNA: TGCGCCAGCAGACCCGAGGGCCGCTACAATGAGCAGTTCTTC.

The V call is TRBV15, the J call TRBJ2-1; 7 nucleotides match TRBD2. This CDR3 contains 16 residues. CDR1 LNHNV and CDR2 YYDKDF come from the germline V gene (reference sequence). Trimming removed 4 bases from V and 4 bases from J; junction bases left unmatched: 10. CDR3 nucleotides: TGTGCCACCAGCAATCTAGGACGAGCGGGGTACAATGAGCAGTTCTTC. Amino acid sequence: CATSNLGRAGYNEQFF.

About this clonotype itself: One junction end does not reproduce the germline sequence, and a read error may be involved. The V and J genes are TRBV7-3 and TRBJ2-3; no firm D call. The CDR3 loop spans 14 amino acids. Looked up from germline, CDR1 is SGHTA and CDR2 is FQGTGA. CDR3 protein: CVSSRRSSRDTQYF. In DNA, the CDR3 is TGTGTCAGCAGCAGAAGAAGCTCCCGGGATACGCAGTATTTT. The variable domain in full, with the rest retrieved from reference TRBV7-3 and TRBJ2-3, is GAGVSQTPSNKVTEKGKYVELRCDPISGHTALYWYRQSLGQGPEFLIYFQGTGAADDSGLPNDRFFAVRPEGSVSTLKIQRTERGDSAVYLCVSSRRSSRDTQYFGPGTRLTVL.

The chain has TRBV29-1 and TRBJ2-1, with unresolved D. V was pared by 8 bases and J by 4 bases, with 18 bases between. The CDR3 is 14 residues long. Germline loops: CDR1 SQVTM, CDR2 ANQGSEA. The DNA of the CDR3 is TGCAGCTGGGTCCCGGGTCATGGTTACAATGAGCAGTTCTTC. This encodes CSWVPGHGYNEQFF.